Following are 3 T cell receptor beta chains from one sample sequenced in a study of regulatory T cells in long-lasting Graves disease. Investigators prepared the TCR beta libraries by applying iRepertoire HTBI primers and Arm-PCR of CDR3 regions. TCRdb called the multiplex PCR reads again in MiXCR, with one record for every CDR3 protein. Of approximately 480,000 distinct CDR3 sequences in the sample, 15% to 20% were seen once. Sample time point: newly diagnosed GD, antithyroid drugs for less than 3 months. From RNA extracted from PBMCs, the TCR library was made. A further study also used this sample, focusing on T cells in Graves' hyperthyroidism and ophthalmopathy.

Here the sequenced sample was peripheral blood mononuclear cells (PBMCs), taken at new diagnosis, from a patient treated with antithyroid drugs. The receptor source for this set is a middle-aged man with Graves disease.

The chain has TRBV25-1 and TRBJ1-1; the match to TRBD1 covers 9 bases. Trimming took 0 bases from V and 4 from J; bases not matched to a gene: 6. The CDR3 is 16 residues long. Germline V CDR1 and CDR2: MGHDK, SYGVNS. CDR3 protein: CASSEYGTGTSTEAFF. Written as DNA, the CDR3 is TGTGCCAGCAGTGAATACGGGACAGGGACGAGCACTGAAGCTTTCTTT. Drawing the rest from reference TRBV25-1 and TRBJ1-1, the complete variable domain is EADIYQTPRYLVIGTGKKITLECSQTMGHDKMYWYQQDPGMELHLIHYSYGVNSTEKGDLSSESTVSRIRTEHFPLTLESARPSHTSQYLCASSEYGTGTSTEAFFGQGTRLTVV.

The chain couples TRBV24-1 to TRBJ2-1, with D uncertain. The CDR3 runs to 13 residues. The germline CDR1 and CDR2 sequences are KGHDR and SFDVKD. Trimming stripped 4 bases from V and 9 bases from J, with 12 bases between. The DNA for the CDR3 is TGTGCCACCAGTGACCTCCTTAGGGCTGAGCAGTTCTTC. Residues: CATSDLLRAEQFF.

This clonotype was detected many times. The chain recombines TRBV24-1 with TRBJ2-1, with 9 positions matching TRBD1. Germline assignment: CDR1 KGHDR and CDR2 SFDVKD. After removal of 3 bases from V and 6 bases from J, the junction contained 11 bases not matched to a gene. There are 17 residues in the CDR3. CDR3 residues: CATSDRAGTGWVNEQFF. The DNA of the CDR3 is TGTGCCACCAGTGATAGAGCCGGGACAGGGTGGGTCAATGAGCAGTTCTTC.